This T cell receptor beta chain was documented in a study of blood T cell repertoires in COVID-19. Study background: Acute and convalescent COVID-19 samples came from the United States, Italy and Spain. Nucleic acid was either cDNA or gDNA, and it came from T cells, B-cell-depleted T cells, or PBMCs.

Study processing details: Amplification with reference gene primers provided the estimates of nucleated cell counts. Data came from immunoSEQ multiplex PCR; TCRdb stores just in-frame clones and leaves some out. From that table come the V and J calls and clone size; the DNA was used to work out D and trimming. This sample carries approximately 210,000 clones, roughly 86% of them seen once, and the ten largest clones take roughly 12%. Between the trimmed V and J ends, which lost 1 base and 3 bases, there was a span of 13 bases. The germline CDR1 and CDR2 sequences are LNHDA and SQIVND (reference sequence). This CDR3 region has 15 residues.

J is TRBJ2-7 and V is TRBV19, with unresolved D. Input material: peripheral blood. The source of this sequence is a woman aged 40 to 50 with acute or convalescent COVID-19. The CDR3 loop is CASSIVADSDYEQYF. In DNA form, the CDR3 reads TGTGCCAGTAGTATAGTCGCGGATTCGGACTACGAGCAGTACTTC.